Given below is one T cell receptor (beta chain) in context. Its antigen is not yet known. Base quality data are lacking; no much larger clone is found one base away. The record originates from a study of CD8 T cells in Susac syndrome (dated by TCRdb to about 2019). Study-level background: Repertoire sequencing was used to test whether CD8+ T cell activation and differentiation in Susac syndrome was antigen driven. The study compared CD8+ T cell repertoire clonality among 11 to 12 healthy donors, about 14 Susac syndrome patients and some 16 multiple sclerosis patients.

Compared with germline, V lacks 5 bases and J lacks 7 bases; bases without a gene match: 22. Inclusive of the bounding cysteine and phenylalanine, the CDR3 is 19 residues long. The entry retains the CDR3 DNA only, 57 bases that are in frame from base 1. Based on the germline V gene (reference sequence), the CDR1 and CDR2 sequences are PRHDT and FYEKMQ. RNA was extracted using the RNeasy kit, and about 0.45 to 1 ug of the RNA was reverse transcribed with random hexamers. TCR beta CDR3 regions were amplified with the immunoSEQ multiplex PCR assay covering 54 Vbeta and 13 Jbeta segments. Bias from PCR amplification was corrected by using a synthetic template baseline for primer optimization and for computational correction. The source study handled its data this way. Reads were assigned to V, D and J genes according to IMGT and analyzed in immunoSEQ Analyzer, with only productive sequences retained. Clonality was calculated as one minus the Shannon entropy normalized by log2 of the number of productive unique sequences. For each patient and control, public and private clones were evaluated within the 100 most prevalent clones. Clones were defined as Susac-specific when absent from the healthy and MS cohorts, from approximately 970 published viral clones and from other ImmuneACCESS disease sequences. TCRdb took the public reads, trimmed them with fastp at Q25, ran MiXCR for clone calling and kept in-frame beta chains. Identical CDR3 protein sequences are pooled into one entry, listed with their most common genes and DNA. These V and J calls are TCRdb output, not the study's own analysis. Present in this sample are 200,000 or so distinct CDR3 sequences, around 90% of which were seen just once. Together, the top ten hold over 0.1% of the sample.

Study-wide conclusions, independent of this receptor: The number of individuals in the TCR sequencing and HLA analysis was recognized as being relatively small.

Peripheral blood CD8+ and CD4+ T cells from healthy donors, Susac syndrome patients and multiple sclerosis patients were profiled by high-throughput TCR beta sequencing. The multiple sclerosis controls were treatment-naive patients who had stable or active relapsing-remitting disease and met the revised McDonald criteria. Bulk CD8+ and CD4+ T cells were purified by magnetic negative isolation, while CD8+ TEMRA cells were enriched using FACS. Blood was collected in EDTA tubes and processed within 24 hours, with PBMCs isolated through density gradient centrifugation. PBMCs intended for TCR sequencing were frozen in liquid nitrogen and were later thawed in a 37 degrees C water bath. A purity of at least 90% was achieved for sorted or isolated CD4+, CD8+ and CD8+ TEMRA cells.

This receptor was taken from a human donor with multiple sclerosis. Material: CD8+ T cells from PBMCs. The chain links TRBV13 with TRBJ2-1; TRBD1 agrees with 8 junctional bases. CDR3 sequence: CASSPRLLLGTGGSNEQFF. The bases are TGTGCCAGCAGCCCGAGATTACTACTAGGGACAGGAGGATCGAATGAGCAGTTCTTC.